Listed below are T cell receptor beta chains from one sample, sequenced in a study of beta chain features in type 1 diabetes. The assay was immunoSEQ multiplex PCR, and TCRdb's table has in-frame clones only and misses some. The sample contains about 240,000 clones, about 15% of which appear only once. The sequencing sample was made of naive CD4+ T cells from blood. All receptors come from a man aged 30-40 years with type 1 diabetes. Both conserved end residues are part of each CDR3. Each record gives: clone size, CDR3 length, V gene, J gene, CDR3 protein. Clone size is shown for a subset of rows, as once, few, many or a class of expanded clone.

once	16	TRBV11-1	TRBJ2-2	CASSLGGTGGTGELFF
-	11	TRBV29-1	TRBJ1-1	CSVVDSTEAFF
-	15	TRBV7-9	TRBJ1-1	CASSSPETGGTEAFF
-	16	TRBV18	TRBJ2-1	CASSPSSGGTYNEQFF
-	16	TRBV9	TRBJ2-1	CASSASGTSGHNEQFF
-	16	TRBV6-1	TRBJ2-7	CASSEAWGGVNYEQYF
few	13	TRBV30	TRBJ2-1	CAWSRDTHNEQFF
few	15	TRBV12-5	TRBJ2-5	CASVREGAHQETQYF
few	16	TRBV5-1	TRBJ2-3	CASTSAGRSSTDTQYF
-	13	TRBV5-6	TRBJ2-1	CASSLTEYNEQFF
-	15	TRBV2	TRBJ2-6	CASTIHDSGANVLTF
-	16	TRBV19	TRBJ1-5	CATRGPASHSNQPQHF
-	14	TRBV15	TRBJ2-5	CATSPGRYQETQYF
-	16	TRBV5-6	TRBJ2-3	CASSPGGGQSTDTQYF
-	17	TRBV5-1	TRBJ2-4	CASSTSGTPTGKNIQYF
few	13	TRBV30	TRBJ1-1	CAWSGGWDTEAFF
few	12	TRBV6-1	TRBJ2-7	CASSGQGSEQYF
few	17	TRBV15	TRBJ1-5	CATSRDSSAYSNQPQHF
once	17	TRBV12-5	TRBJ2-5	CASGFRWTGGAQETQYF
few	13	TRBV2	TRBJ2-5	CASSVGRSETQYF
-	14	TRBV4-2	TRBJ2-7	CASSPLTGTYEQYF
few	15	TRBV5-1	TRBJ1-3	CASRQGRSSGNTIYF
-	13	TRBV9	TRBJ1-1	CASSGGGETEAFF
-	15	TRBV30	TRBJ1-6	CAWSVLDRANSPLHF
-	12	TRBV29-1	TRBJ1-1	CSYRGLNTEAFF
few	10	TRBV7-9	TRBJ1-2	CASGGGGYTF
once	14	TRBV7-9	TRBJ1-1	CASSRNREDTEAFF
-	12	TRBV11-2	TRBJ2-5	CASSFGQETQYF
-	14	TRBV5-1	TRBJ2-1	CASSPRDNYNEQFF
-	12	TRBV28	TRBJ1-2	CASKMGDSGYTF
-	14	TRBV4-1	TRBJ2-3	CASSQGLLGDTQYF
-	14	TRBV4-1	TRBJ2-5	CASSQEGRGETQYF
-	15	TRBV6-5	TRBJ2-1	CASSYGDRDLNEQFF
few	14	TRBV7-9	TRBJ2-7	CASSLAGQIYEQYF
-	13	TRBV30	TRBJ1-1	CAWSTTGLTEAFF
-	16	TRBV30	TRBJ2-2	CAWRTAGGWNTGELFF
-	13	TRBV7-9	TRBJ2-7	CASSPRQDYEQYF
few	18	TRBV18	TRBJ2-7	CASSLTLVSGVTSYEQYF
few	16	TRBV29-1	TRBJ2-1	CSVDGGSGRDGNEQFF
-	15	TRBV7-2	TRBJ2-1	CASSWGQGTGNEQFF